This T cell receptor (beta chain) was recovered during a study of identifying expanded T cells in peripheral blood. This clone was detected only once. The target antigen is unknown. This CDR3 is 15 amino acids long. CDR1 and CDR2 (germline): LNHDA, SQIVND (reference sequence). With 4 bases clipped from V and 7 bases from J, the junction kept 10 bases outside the gene matches. Collection occurred without any documented infections or immune events in donors. Method: immunoSEQ multiplex PCR; TCRdb's copy keeps in-frame clones and lacks some. The table has 95,000 to 100,000 clones, around 88% seen once. Study-level results: Technical replicates showed around 1.1 changed clones; roughly two weeks about 16; four weeks 19.

Specimen: blood. V gene TRBV19 combines with J gene TRBJ2-7, with 10 nucleotides matching TRBD2. This clonotype was sampled from a person aged 18-70 years in good health. The CDR3 loop reads CASSTSLAGVREQYF. The CDR3 DNA is TGTGCCAGTAGTACTTCTCTAGCGGGGGTGAGGGAGCAGTACTTC.